This TCR beta chain was identified during a study of early stage breast cancer tumors. Study summary: Samples were sequenced at roughly 10-fold average coverage.

Each sample had two DNA replicates, around 0.53 ug blood or about 1.5 ug tissue. The data were produced by immunoSEQ multiplex PCR, yet TCRdb's version contains in-frame clones alone and is incomplete. Among about 72,000 clones listed, more than 65% were seen once. Whole-study results and caveats: Commonly generated sequences made up most enriched TCRB sequences shared between patients. Unsorted bulk genomic DNA sequencing lacked pairing and functional marker data.

Germline CDR1 reads MGHRA; CDR2 reads YSYEKL. The CDR3 length is 12 residues. Deletions cut 4 bases from V and 2 bases from J, with 4 bases between. On this clone itself: The antigen remains undetermined.

This sequence was found in a person between 60 and 69 years old with breast cancer. This chain uses TRBV4-1 with TRBJ2-3; D is unresolved. The source material was blood. CDR3: CASSPNTDTQYF. DNA of the CDR3: TGCGCCAGCAGCCCTAACACAGATACGCAGTATTTT.